This passage covers 32 T cell receptor beta chains from one sample sequenced in a study of blood T cell repertoires in COVID-19. Measured with immunoSEQ multiplex PCR; TCRdb has only the in-frame clones, and not every one. The table records 110,000 to 150,000 clones, around 81% of them present only once. Sequenced input: peripheral blood. These receptors all come from a human donor in a cohort sampled during active COVID-19.

The chain couples TRBV9 to TRBJ2-7; TRBD1 matches at 8 bases. This CDR3 is built from 14 residues. Trimming removed 4 bases from V and 2 bases from J; junction bases left unmatched: 5. The germline CDR1 and CDR2 sequences are SGDLS and YYNGEE. The CDR3, as DNA: TGTGCCAGCAGCTCGACAGGGGACCCCTACGAGCAGTACTTC. It translates to CASSSTGDPYEQYF.

This clone was counted a few times. The V and J genes are TRBV7-2 and TRBJ2-7, with D maybe TRBD2 (5 bases). The CDR3 extends over 14 amino acids. The germline CDR1 and CDR2 sequences are SGHTA and FQGNSA. Trimming shortened V by 5 bases and J by 2 bases, and 13 bases separated the two germline ends. CDR3 loop: CASSPRTPPYEQYF. In nucleotides, the CDR3 is TGTGCCAGCAGCCCACGGACTCCTCCCTACGAGCAGTACTTC.

The genes are TRBV5-1 and TRBJ2-7; D is unresolved. Germline V gene sequence: CDR1 SGHRS, CDR2 YFSETQ. V lost 6 bases and J 3 bases, leaving 13 bases between the germline ends. The CDR3 extends over 13 amino acids. The CDR3 bases are TGCGCCAGCAACCCGGGTGATGGCTACGAGCAGTACTTC. Its translation is CASNPGDGYEQYF.

This clone appeared once. The J gene is TRBJ1-1, the V gene TRBV28, with D possibly being TRBD1 (5 bases). V lost 7 bases and J lost 9, with 12 bases in between. This CDR3 has 11 residues. CDR1 MDHEN and CDR2 SYDVKM come from the germline V gene. The CDR3 sequence is CASIMEGKAFF. The CDR3, as DNA: TGTGCCAGCATCATGGAGGGGAAAGCTTTCTTT.

The rearrangement joins TRBV3-1 (or the pseudogene TRBV3-2) to TRBJ1-6, with D possibly being TRBD1 (6 bases). V lost 5 bases and J lost 7, with 15 bases in between. CDR1 is LGHDT, CDR2 YNNKEL, per germline (reference sequence). The CDR3 totals 15 residues. In DNA form, the CDR3 reads TGTGCCAGCAGCGACAGGACATTCCCCAATTCACCCCTCCACTTT. This translates into CASSDRTFPNSPLHF.

The chain uses TRBV7-3 and TRBJ2-5, with 13 bases lining up with TRBD2. Germline V CDR1 and CDR2: SGHTA, FQGTGA. V lost 5 bases, J lost 2 bases, and 2 bases stayed unmatched. The CDR3 is 15 residues long. The CDR3 coding sequence is TGTGCCAGCAGCCTGGGACTAGCGGGACAAGAGACCCAGTACTTC. Translating gives CASSLGLAGQETQYF.

The chain joins TRBV4-1 to TRBJ1-6; 8 bases fit TRBD1. Germline loops: CDR1 MGHRA, CDR2 YSYEKL. The CDR3 covers 16 residues. V lost 1 base, J lost 7 bases, and 6 bases stayed unmatched. The CDR3 spells CASSQVRDRLNSPLHF. The CDR3 bases are TGCGCCAGCAGCCAAGTTCGGGACAGGCTAAATTCACCCCTCCACTTT.

CDR3 amino acids: CASSYSGLAYYEQYF. The CDR3 DNA is TGTGCCAGCAGTTACTCGGGACTAGCCTACTACGAGCAGTACTTC. The V and J genes are TRBV6-5 and TRBJ2-7; 9 positions match TRBD2. The CDR3 loop spans 15 amino acids. J was trimmed by 3 bases and V by 0 bases; bases with no gene match: 3. The germline V gene encodes CDR1 MNHEY and CDR2 SVGAGI.

The chain employs TRBV5-1 and TRBJ2-6; 8 nucleotides line up with TRBD1. CDR3 length: 16 amino acids. V shed 0 bases and J 2 bases; nucleotides not matched to a gene: 1. Germline CDR1 SGHRS, CDR2 YFSETQ. The CDR3: CASSLGTGTGANVLTF. CDR3 in DNA: TGCGCCAGCAGCTTGGGGACAGGGACTGGGGCCAACGTCCTGACTTTC.

The sample holds a few counts of this clone. The J gene is TRBJ1-2, the V gene TRBV5-4; TRBD1 aligns across 8 bases. The CDR3 is 13 residues long. The ends lost 5 bases at V and 8 bases at J; junction bases unmatched: 8. Germline lookup yields CDR1 SGHNT and CDR2 YYREEE (reference sequence). CDR3 loop: CASRRQGAHGYTF. DNA for the CDR3: TGTGCCAGCAGGAGGCAGGGGGCGCACGGCTACACCTTC. Complete variable domain (other parts from reference TRBV5-4 and TRBJ1-2): ETGVTQSPTHLIKTRGQQVTLRCSSQSGHNTVSWYQQALGQGPQFIFQYYREEENGRGNFPPRFSGLQFPNYSSELNVNALELDDSALYLCASRRQGAHGYTFGSGTRLTVV.

The chain employs TRBV6-2 or TRBV6-3 and TRBJ2-3; 7 bases match TRBD1. Germline V gene data show CDR1 as MNHEY and CDR2 as SVGEGT. The ends lost 2 bases at V and 7 bases at J; junction bases unmatched: 9. The CDR3 extends over 15 amino acids. The CDR3 reads CASSYAANRGNTQYF. The DNA of the CDR3 is TGTGCCAGCAGTTACGCGGCAAACAGGGGAAATACGCAGTATTTT.

The chain joins TRBV5-1 to TRBJ2-3; D gene uncertain. The CDR3 has 14 amino acids. V was cut by 3 bases and J by 2 bases, with 10 bases left in between. The germline V gene has CDR1 SGHRS and CDR2 YFSETQ. The CDR3 protein is CASSSSTPTDTQYF. The CDR3 nucleotides read TGCGCCAGCAGCTCGAGCACTCCCACAGATACGCAGTATTTT.

This chain links TRBV6-2 or TRBV6-3 with TRBJ1-5; D gene ambiguous. This CDR3 comprises 15 residues. V was cut by 0 bases and J by 5 bases, with 11 bases left in between. Germline-derived CDR1 and CDR2 are MNHEY and SVGEGT. The CDR3 is CASSYSGRSHQPQHF. CDR3 DNA: TGTGCCAGCAGTTACTCGGGCAGGTCCCATCAGCCCCAGCATTTT.

This sequence joins TRBV1 and TRBJ2-1; the D segment call TRBD2 is taken from the table without a DNA check. TRBV1 is listed as a pseudogene. The CDR3 is 16 residues long. CDR3 loop: CTSRRLAGSSYNEQFF. In DNA, the CDR3 is TGCACCAGCAGGCGACTAGCGGGGAGCTCCTACAATGAGCAGTTCTTC.

The V call is TRBV5-1, the J call TRBJ2-7, with D perhaps matching TRBD2 (6 bases). V lost 0 bases, J lost 2 bases, and 12 bases lay in between. From germline, CDR1 is SGHRS and CDR2 YFSETQ. This CDR3 is 15 amino acids long. The CDR3 reads CASSLGGTGTYEQYF. The CDR3 DNA follows: TGCGCCAGCAGCTTGGGCGGGACGGGAACCTACGAGCAGTACTTC.

This clone is a singleton in its sample. The CDR3 here is CASSPGQDPRVYEQYF. Written as DNA, the CDR3 is TGTGCCAGCTCACCAGGCCAAGATCCCAGGGTCTACGAGCAGTACTTC. This chain connects TRBV18 to TRBJ2-7; a weak D match, TRBD1 (5 bases). V lost 2 bases to trimming and J lost 3 bases, with 17 bases between them. The length of the CDR3 is 16 residues. Germline lookup yields CDR1 KGHSH and CDR2 LQKENI.

The chain couples TRBV5-1 to TRBJ2-3, with D possibly matching TRBD2 (5 bases). The CDR3 runs to 15 residues. The V end lost 4 bases, the J end lost 3 bases, and 15 bases lay between the germline ends. Germline V gene data show CDR1 as SGHRS and CDR2 as YFSETQ. Here the CDR3 reads CASSLTGQRTDTQYF. As DNA, the CDR3 is TGCGCCAGCAGCCTCACCGGGCAGCGGACAGATACGCAGTATTTT.

This chain connects TRBV9 to TRBJ2-2, with 8 nucleotides matching TRBD1. Germline CDR1 and CDR2: SGDLS and YYNGEE. V lost 3 bases to trimming and J lost 0 bases; unmatched junction nucleotides: 4. This CDR3 is built from 16 residues. The CDR3 sequence: CASSGQQGANTGELFF. CDR3 in DNA: TGTGCCAGCAGCGGACAACAGGGGGCGAACACCGGGGAGCTGTTTTTT.

The J gene is TRBJ2-5, the V gene TRBV3-1 (or the pseudogene TRBV3-2), with a weak D call TRBD2 (5 bases). The CDR3 extends over 17 amino acids. The germline V gene encodes CDR1 LGHDT and CDR2 YNNKEL (reference sequence). Between the trimmed V and J ends, which lost 0 bases and 1 base, there was a span of 15 bases. The CDR3 loop is CASSQERSGIAQETQYF. The DNA for the CDR3 is TGTGCCAGCAGCCAAGAGAGGTCCGGGATCGCCCAAGAGACCCAGTACTTC.

The J gene is TRBJ2-2, the V gene TRBV3-1 (or the pseudogene TRBV3-2); possible D gene TRBD2, 5 bases. This CDR3 comprises 13 residues. V was cut by 4 bases and J by 6 bases, with 9 bases left in between. CDR1 and CDR2 from the germline V gene are LGHDT and YNNKEL (reference sequence). Here the CDR3 DNA reads TGTGCCAGCAGCCGGATTAGCGCCGGGGAGCTGTTTTTT. Translating gives CASSRISAGELFF.

The chain employs TRBV9 and TRBJ2-1; 7 bases are shared with TRBD2. From germline, CDR1 is SGDLS and CDR2 YYNGEE. J lost 4 bases, V lost 0 bases, and 4 bases had no gene match. The CDR3 is made up of 15 amino acids. The chain's CDR3 is CASSVGGSQYNEQFF. CDR3 in DNA: TGTGCCAGCAGCGTAGGCGGGAGTCAGTACAATGAGCAGTTCTTC.

The chain employs TRBV6-2 or TRBV6-3 and TRBJ2-1; 7 bases align to TRBD2. The length of the CDR3 is 19 residues. Germline values: CDR1 MNHEY, CDR2 SVGEGT. Trimming took 0 bases from V and 5 from J; bases not matched to a gene: 16. The CDR3 sequence: CASSYSSRFSRERNNEQFF. In DNA form, the CDR3 reads TGTGCCAGCAGTTACTCGAGTCGGTTTTCGCGGGAGAGAAACAATGAGCAGTTCTTC.

The chain combines TRBV11-2 with TRBJ2-1; no clear D gene. Germline loops: CDR1 SGHAT, CDR2 FQNNGV. The ends were cut back, 8 bases at V and 8 bases at J, with 7 bases in the middle. The CDR3 spans 10 residues. CDR3 in DNA: TGTGCCAGCCGTAGCCATGAGCAGTTCTTC. This sequence encodes CASRSHEQFF. Looking up the rest from reference TRBV11-2 and TRBJ2-1 gives the full variable domain: EAGVAQSPRYKIIEKRQSVAFWCNPISGHATLYWYQQILGQGPKLLIQFQNNGVVDDSQLPKDRFSAERLKGVDSTLKIQPAKLEDSAVYLCASRSHEQFFGPGTRLTVL.

This clone is a singleton in its sample. The chain recombines TRBV28 with TRBJ2-7; possibly TRBD1 for D (6 bases). The V gene lost 6 bases and the J gene lost 6 bases, with 12 bases spanning the gap. This CDR3 region has 12 residues. The germline CDR1 and CDR2 sequences are MDHEN and SYDVKM. The CDR3 reads CASSLRGFEQYF. The CDR3 DNA reads as TGTGCCAGCAGCCTCAGGGGATTCGAGCAGTACTTC.

The chain carries TRBV21-1 and TRBJ2-7; the table's D call TRBD2 went unverified against the DNA. TRBV21-1 is recorded as a pseudogene. The CDR3 sequence is 16 residues long. The CDR3 spells CASSKTPKEGSYEQYF. In DNA, the CDR3 is TGTGCCAGCAGCAAGACCCCTAAGGAGGGCTCCTACGAGCAGTACTTC.

The V call is TRBV7-2, the J call TRBJ1-5, with TRBD1 matching over 8 bases. CDR1 is SGHTA and CDR2 is FQGNSA in the germline V gene. The CDR3 runs 14 residues. Trimming removed 4 bases from V and 4 bases from J; junction bases left unmatched: 3. The CDR3 DNA follows: TGTGCCAGCAGCTCGAGGACAGGGAATCAGCCCCAGCATTTT. Translated, it gives CASSSRTGNQPQHF.

This chain uses TRBV28 with TRBJ2-7; 9 bases are shared with TRBD2. The germline gives CDR1 MDHEN, CDR2 SYDVKM. The CDR3 consists of 17 residues. J was trimmed by 0 bases and V by 10 bases; bases with no gene match: 16. The CDR3 here is CATAKWTSALSSYEQYF. The CDR3 nucleotides read TGTGCCACCGCGAAGTGGACTAGCGCCTTAAGCTCCTACGAGCAGTACTTC.

This clone was counted between two and nine times. The chain is built from TRBV5-1 and TRBJ2-1, with TRBD1 matching over 10 bases. The CDR3 totals 17 residues. Trimming took 0 bases from V and 10 from J; bases not matched to a gene: 13. Germline V gene data show CDR1 as SGHRS and CDR2 as YFSETQ. The CDR3 sequence is CASSLVVSGQGLGEQFF. In DNA, the CDR3 is TGCGCCAGCAGCTTGGTGGTATCGGGACAGGGGCTGGGAGAGCAGTTCTTC.

V usage is TRBV6-4 and J usage is TRBJ2-3; D call uncertain. V was shortened by 3 bases and J by 0 bases, with 7 bases between the two germline ends. Germline V gene lookup returns CDR1 MRHNA and CDR2 SNTAGT. CDR3 size: 14 residues. The CDR3 loop reads CASSEQSSTDTQYF. The CDR3 DNA follows: TGTGCCAGCAGTGAACAGTCTAGCACAGATACGCAGTATTTT.

The J gene is TRBJ2-2, the V gene TRBV7-8; 9 nucleotides align to TRBD2. This CDR3 comprises 16 residues. Germline assignment: CDR1 SGHVS and CDR2 FQNEAQ. V was clipped by 2 bases and J by 3 bases; unmatched bases: 4. CDR3 in DNA: TGTGCCAGCAGCTTACGGGCTAGCGGGGACACCGGGGAGCTGTTTTTT. This codes for CASSLRASGDTGELFF.

V usage is TRBV24-1 and J usage is TRBJ2-6, with D unclear. The CDR3 sequence is 15 residues long. Germline V lookup: CDR1 KGHDR, CDR2 SFDVKD. V was trimmed by 3 bases and J by 0 bases, leaving 5 bases between them. The DNA for the CDR3 is TGTGCCACCAGTGATCCAGGCTCTGGGGCCAACGTCCTGACTTTC. Translation: CATSDPGSGANVLTF.

The rearrangement links TRBV6-2 or TRBV6-3 to TRBJ2-1, with a possible D match to TRBD1 (5 bases). The CDR3 runs 11 residues. V was cut by 6 bases and J by 6 bases, with 6 bases left in between. Per the germline V gene, CDR1 is MNHEY and CDR2 is SVGEGT. CDR3 in amino acids: CASSDSNEQFF. The CDR3 DNA follows: TGTGCCAGCAGCGACAGCAATGAGCAGTTCTTC.